These T cell receptor beta chains were read from a single sample in a study of PD-L1 blockade in urothelial cancer. The assay was immunoSEQ multiplex PCR, and TCRdb's table has in-frame clones only and misses some. The sample lists about 130,000 clones, less than 85% occurring once. This specimen was PBMCs, taken around atezolizumab (anti-PD-L1) treatment. The source of these receptors is a man between 50 and 59 years old with urothelial cancer. Each CDR3 is given with its conserved first and last residue. The D gene is left open where the match is weak. Only part of the rows carry a size: once, few, many, or a class if the clone is expanded.

J | D | V | size | CDR3 | DNA
TRBJ2-5 | TRBD2 | TRBV2 | - | CASLTSGSKTQYF | TGTGCCAGCCTGACTAGCGGGAGTAAGACCCAGTACTTC
TRBJ1-5 | TRBD1 | TRBV7-9 | - | CASSLLGGDQPQHF | TGTGCCAGCAGCTTATTAGGGGGCGATCAGCCCCAGCATTTT
TRBJ2-7 | TRBD2 | TRBV6-6 | - | CASRKSGRGNEQYF | TGTGCCAGCAGGAAGAGCGGGAGAGGTAACGAGCAGTACTTC
TRBJ1-6 | - | TRBV2 | few | CASSDRVANSPLHF | TGTGCCAGCAGTGACAGGGTAGCAAATTCACCCCTCCACTTT
TRBJ2-1 | TRBD2 | TRBV19 | once | CASSIGGGGRYNEQFF | TGTGCCAGTAGTATAGGTGGCGGGGGAAGGTACAATGAGCAGTTCTTC
TRBJ1-1 | TRBD1 | TRBV11-2 | - | CASSSPKQGGVNTEAFF | TGTGCCAGCAGCTCCCCCAAACAGGGGGGAGTGAACACTGAAGCTTTCTTT
TRBJ1-5 | - | TRBV23-1 | - | CASSQSGTAGKNQPQHF | TGCGCCAGCAGTCAATCAGGTACGGCAGGGAAGAATCAGCCCCAGCATTTT
TRBJ2-1 | TRBD2 | TRBV27 | - | CASSLLTSGRAHNEQFF | TGTGCCAGCAGTTTATTAACTAGCGGGAGGGCCCACAATGAGCAGTTCTTC
TRBJ1-1 | - | TRBV6-1 | few | CASSEAGSVNTEAFF | TGTGCCAGCAGTGAAGCCGGGAGCGTGAACACTGAAGCTTTCTTT
TRBJ2-7 | - | TRBV6-5 | - | CASSYGPGKYYEQYF | TGTGCCAGCAGTTACGGCCCGGGAAAGTATTACGAGCAGTACTTC
TRBJ2-3 | - | TRBV6-6 | - | CASSYWGEIGTDTQYF | TGTGCCAGCAGTTACTGGGGGGAGATAGGCACAGATACGCAGTATTTT
TRBJ2-1 | TRBD2 | TRBV6-1 | once | CASKRAGDNEQFF | TGTGCCAGCAAAAGGGCGGGAGACAATGAGCAGTTCTTC
TRBJ1-2 | TRBD1 | TRBV9 | - | CASSAGQGSYGYTF | TGTGCCAGCAGCGCCGGACAGGGTTCCTATGGCTACACCTTC
TRBJ2-5 | - | TRBV5-1 | - | CASSLQGQETQYF | TGCGCCAGCAGTCTCCAGGGCCAAGAGACCCAGTACTTC
TRBJ1-2 | - | TRBV14 | - | CASSQDWVGGAAGYTF | TGTGCCAGCAGCCAAGACTGGGTGGGTGGGGCGGCTGGCTACACCTTC
TRBJ1-2 | - | TRBV28 | - | CASSLEGPRDGYTF | TGTGCCAGCAGTTTGGAGGGGCCTAGGGATGGCTACACCTTC
TRBJ2-1 | TRBD1 | TRBV28 | - | CASIRTGKYNEQFF | TGTGCCAGCATCCGGACAGGGAAGTACAATGAGCAGTTCTTC
TRBJ1-4 | TRBD1 | TRBV7-6 | - | CASSIGTGGDGEKLFF | TGTGCCAGCAGCATTGGGACAGGGGGCGATGGTGAAAAACTGTTTTTT
TRBJ1-2 | - | TRBV10-1 | - | CASSESRRAGGYTF | TGCGCCAGCAGTGAGTCGCGGAGGGCAGGGGGCTACACCTTC
TRBJ1-3 | - | TRBV29-1 | - | CSAMLPGNTIYF | TGCAGCGCCATGCTACCTGGAAACACCATATATTTT
TRBJ1-2 | - | TRBV5-1 | once | CASKGPGNYGYTF | TGCGCCAGCAAGGGGCCAGGGAACTATGGCTACACCTTC
TRBJ2-1 | TRBD1 | TRBV28 | - | CASSLQGAVNEQFF | TGTGCCAGCAGTTTACAGGGGGCGGTGAATGAGCAGTTCTTC
TRBJ2-1 | TRBD2 | TRBV9 | - | CASSVGGPSGRHNEQFF | TGTGCCAGCAGCGTAGGTGGGCCTAGCGGGAGGCACAATGAGCAGTTCTTC
TRBJ1-5 | TRBD1 | TRBV6-1 | - | CASTWDRAGNQPQHF | TGTGCCAGCACCTGGGACAGGGCGGGCAATCAGCCCCAGCATTTT
TRBJ1-6 | - | TRBV6-6 | - | CASSSGQLNSPLHF | TGTGCCAGCAGTTCGGGACAACTAAATTCACCCCTCCACTTT
TRBJ2-7 | - | TRBV9 | - | CASSVASPSYEQYF | TGTGCCAGCAGCGTAGCTAGTCCTTCCTACGAGCAGTACTTC
TRBJ2-3 | - | TRBV5-1 | - | CASGSGTDTQYF | TGCGCCAGCGGCAGCGGCACAGATACGCAGTATTTT
TRBJ2-7 | TRBD2 | TRBV11-2 | - | CASSLRGSGRGSYEQYF | TGTGCCAGCAGCTTACGTGGTAGCGGGAGGGGGTCCTACGAGCAGTACTTC
TRBJ2-7 | TRBD2 | TRBV5-1 | - | CASSLVAGGLHEQYF | TGCGCCAGCAGCTTGGTGGCGGGAGGGCTGCACGAGCAGTACTTC
TRBJ1-1 | - | TRBV5-6 | - | CASSTTGLYTEAFF | TGTGCCAGCAGCACTACAGGGTTGTACACTGAAGCTTTCTTT